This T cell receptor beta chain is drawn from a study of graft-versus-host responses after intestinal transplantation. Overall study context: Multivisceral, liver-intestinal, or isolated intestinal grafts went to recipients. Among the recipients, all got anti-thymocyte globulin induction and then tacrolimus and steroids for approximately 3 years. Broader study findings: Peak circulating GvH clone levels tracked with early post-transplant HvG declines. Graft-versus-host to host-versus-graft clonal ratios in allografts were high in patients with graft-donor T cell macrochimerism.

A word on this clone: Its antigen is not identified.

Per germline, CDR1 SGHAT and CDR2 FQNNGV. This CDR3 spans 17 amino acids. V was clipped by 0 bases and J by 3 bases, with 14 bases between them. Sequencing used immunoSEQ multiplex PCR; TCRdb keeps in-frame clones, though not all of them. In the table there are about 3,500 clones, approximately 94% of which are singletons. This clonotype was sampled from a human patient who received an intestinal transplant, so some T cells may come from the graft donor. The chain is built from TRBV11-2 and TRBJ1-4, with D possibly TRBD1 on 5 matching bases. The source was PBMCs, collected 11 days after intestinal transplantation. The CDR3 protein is CASSLDHGWGPNEKLFF. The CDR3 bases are TGTGCCAGCAGCTTAGATCACGGTTGGGGACCTAATGAAAAACTGTTTTTT. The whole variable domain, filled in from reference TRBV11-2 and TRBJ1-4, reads EAGVAQSPRYKIIEKRQSVAFWCNPISGHATLYWYQQILGQGPKLLIQFQNNGVVDDSQLPKDRFSAERLKGVDSTLKIQPAKLEDSAVYLCASSLDHGWGPNEKLFFGSGTQLSVL.